The 10 T cell receptor beta chains listed next were all sequenced from one sample in a study of shared clonotypes between healthy human individuals. Sequencing was performed with immunoSEQ multiplex PCR; in TCRdb, only in-frame clones are kept and a portion is missing. Here the sample spans hundreds of thousands of clones, around three quarters being singletons. Sequencing used PBMCs. The receptors come from a middle-aged woman in good health. Some clones in this sample may be carry-over from other donors' samples.

The chain links TRBV7-6 to TRBJ2-7; 10 bases are a match to TRBD2. CDR3 size: 15 residues. Per the germline V gene, CDR1 is SGHVS and CDR2 is FNYEAQ. Trimming removed 4 bases from V and 4 bases from J; junction bases left unmatched: 7. The CDR3 DNA reads as TGTGCCAGCAGCTCCGCTAGCGGGAGTTCTTACGAGCAGTACTTC. This sequence encodes CASSSASGSSYEQYF. Together with reference TRBV7-6 and TRBJ2-7, the CDR3 gives the full variable domain: GAGVSQSPRYKVTKRGQDVALRCDPISGHVSLYWYRQALGQGPEFLTYFNYEAQQDKSGLPNDRFSAERPEGSISTLTIQRTEQRDSAMYRCASSSASGSSYEQYFGPGTRLTVT.

This rearrangement joins TRBV28 to TRBJ2-3; D ambiguous. V dropped 4 bases and J dropped 5 bases, with 16 bases sitting between them. The CDR3 extends over 15 amino acids. Looked up from germline, CDR1 is MDHEN and CDR2 is SYDVKM. Here the CDR3 DNA reads TGTGCCAGCAGTTCCCCCTCCAGCTTCGGAGATACGCAGTATTTT. Translated: CASSSPSSFGDTQYF.

In the case of this clone: This probably arose from a read error, given a far larger clone one base away. The V gene is TRBV7-9, the J gene TRBJ1-3; possible D gene TRBD1, 6 bases. The CDR3 contains 16 residues. Germline CDR1 and CDR2: SEHNR and FQNEAQ (reference sequence). The CDR3 sequence: CASSSGAGTSGNTMYF. The CDR3 coding sequence is TGTGCCAGCAGCTCAGGGGCAGGGACCTCTGGAAACACCATGTATTTT.

The CDR3 protein is CASSLGLAGAGANVLTF. The CDR3 DNA follows: TGTGCCAGCAGCTTAGGGCTAGCGGGAGCTGGGGCCAACGTCCTGACTTTC. The rearrangement uses TRBV7-2 and TRBJ2-6, with 10 positions matching TRBD2. The CDR3 sequence is 17 residues long. V lost 1 base and J lost 2; bases outside the gene matches: 2. CDR1 is SGHTA, CDR2 FQGNSA, per germline.

The rearrangement uses TRBV28 and TRBJ2-6, with TRBD2 matching over 11 bases. Germline values: CDR1 MDHEN, CDR2 SYDVKM. The CDR3 loop spans 20 amino acids. Trimming at V came to 9 bases and at J to 1 base, leaving 17 bases not matched to a gene. Here the CDR3 reads CARRGARLAGPPSGANVLTF. CDR3 nucleotide sequence: TGTGCCAGGCGGGGTGCCCGACTAGCGGGACCTCCTTCTGGGGCCAACGTCCTGACTTTC.

The chain couples TRBV11-2 to TRBJ1-2; D gene unclear. Germline CDR1 is SGHAT and CDR2 is FQNNGV. CDR3 length equals 14 residues. V lost 2 bases and J 2 bases, leaving 9 bases between the germline ends. Here the CDR3 reads CASSLMAQNYGYTF. CDR3 coding DNA: TGTGCCAGCAGCTTAATGGCACAGAACTATGGCTACACCTTC.

The chain recombines TRBV28 with TRBJ2-7, with TRBD1 as a possible D gene (5 bases). The CDR3 covers 13 residues. Germline CDR1 is MDHEN and CDR2 is SYDVKM. The ends were cut back, 3 bases at V and 7 bases at J, with 13 bases in the middle. Written as DNA, the CDR3 is TGTGCCAGCAGTTTGTTCCAAAGGGGTGAGCAGTACTTC. This encodes CASSLFQRGEQYF. Full variable domain (remainder filled in from reference TRBV28 and TRBJ2-7): DVKVTQSSRYLVKRTGEKVFLECVQDMDHENMFWYRQDPGLGLRLIYFSYDVKMKEKGDIPEGYSVSREKKERFSLILESASTNQTSMYLCASSLFQRGEQYFGPGTRLTVT.

The chain has TRBV7-6 and TRBJ2-7; 10 bases fit TRBD1. CDR1 SGHVS and CDR2 FNYEAQ come from the germline V gene. The ends lost 4 bases at V and 7 bases at J; junction bases unmatched: 13. CDR3 length: 16 residues. In DNA form, the CDR3 reads TGTGCCAGCAGCTCCCGGGTGGGGACAGGGGACCGGGAGCAGTACTTC. The encoded protein is CASSSRVGTGDREQYF.

About this clone: Given a far larger clone just one base away, this is likely a sequencing read error. This chain connects TRBV25-1 to TRBJ2-2; 7 bases match TRBD1. Germline CDR1 reads MGHDK; CDR2 reads SYGVNS. This CDR3 is 15 amino acids long. CDR3 loop: CASGEGAGGTGELFF. DNA of the CDR3: TGTGCCAGCGGTGAAGGGGCAGGGGGCACCGGGGAGCTGTTTTTT. The whole variable domain, remainder taken from reference TRBV25-1 and TRBJ2-2, is EADIYQTPRYLVIGTGKKITLECSQTMGHDKMYWYQQDPGMELHLIHYSYGVNSTEKGDLSSESTVSRIRTEHFPLTLESARPSHTSQYLCASGEGAGGTGELFFGEGSRLTVL.

This clone was recorded only once. A much more abundant neighbour one base away suggests this may be a read error. Other DNA sequences in the sample encode the same CDR3. The CDR3 DNA reads as TGCGCCAGCAGCCTACAGGGGGCAGGGGAGACCCAGTACTTC. Amino acid sequence: CASSLQGAGETQYF. The chain combines TRBV5-1 with TRBJ2-5; TRBD1 matches 9 bases. CDR1 and CDR2 from the germline V gene are SGHRS and YFSETQ. This CDR3 region has 14 residues. V shed 4 bases and J 5 bases; nucleotides not matched to a gene: 6.